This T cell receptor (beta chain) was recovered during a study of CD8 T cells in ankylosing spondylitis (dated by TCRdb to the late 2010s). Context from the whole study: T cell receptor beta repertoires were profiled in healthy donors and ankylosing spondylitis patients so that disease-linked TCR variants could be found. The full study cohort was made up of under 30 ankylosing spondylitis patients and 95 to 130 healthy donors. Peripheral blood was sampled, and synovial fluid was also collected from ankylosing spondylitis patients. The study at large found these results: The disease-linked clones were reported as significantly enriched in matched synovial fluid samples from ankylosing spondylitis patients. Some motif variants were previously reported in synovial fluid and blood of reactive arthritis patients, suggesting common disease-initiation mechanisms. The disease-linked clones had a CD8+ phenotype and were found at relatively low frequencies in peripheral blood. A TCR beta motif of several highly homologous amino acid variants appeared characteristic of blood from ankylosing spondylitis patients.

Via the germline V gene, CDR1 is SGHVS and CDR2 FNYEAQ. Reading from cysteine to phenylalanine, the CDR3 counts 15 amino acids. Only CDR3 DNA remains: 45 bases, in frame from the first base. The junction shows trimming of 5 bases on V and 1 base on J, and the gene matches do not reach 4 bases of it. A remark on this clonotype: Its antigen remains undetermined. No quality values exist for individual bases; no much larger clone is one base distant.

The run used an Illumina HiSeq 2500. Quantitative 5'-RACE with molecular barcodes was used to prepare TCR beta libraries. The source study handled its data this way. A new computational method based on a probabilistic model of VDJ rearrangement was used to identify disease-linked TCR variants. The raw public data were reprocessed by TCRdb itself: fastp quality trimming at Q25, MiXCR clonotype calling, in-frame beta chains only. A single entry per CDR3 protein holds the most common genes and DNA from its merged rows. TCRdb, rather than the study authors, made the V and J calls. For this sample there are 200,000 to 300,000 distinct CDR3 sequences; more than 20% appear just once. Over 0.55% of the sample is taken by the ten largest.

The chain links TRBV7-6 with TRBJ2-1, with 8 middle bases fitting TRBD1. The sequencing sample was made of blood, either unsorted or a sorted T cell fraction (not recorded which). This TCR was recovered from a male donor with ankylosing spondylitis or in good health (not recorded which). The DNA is TGTGCCAGCAGCCTGGACAGGGATTCCTACAATGAGCAGTTCTTC. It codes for CASSLDRDSYNEQFF. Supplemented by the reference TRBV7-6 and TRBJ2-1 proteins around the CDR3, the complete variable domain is GAGVSQSPRYKVTKRGQDVALRCDPISGHVSLYWYRQALGQGPEFLTYFNYEAQQDKSGLPNDRFSAERPEGSISTLTIQRTEQRDSAMYRCASSLDRDSYNEQFFGPGTRLTVL.